This TCR beta chain emerged from a study of blood T cell repertoires in COVID-19 (dated by TCRdb to 2018 to 2021). Background on the whole study: Samples from collaborators originated in the United States, Italy and Spain and spanned both the acute and convalescent phases of COVID-19. The material from the prospective study consisted of cDNA or gDNA derived from T cells, B-cell-depleted T cells, or PBMCs. Subjects who had been exposed to COVID-19, were actively infected with it, or had recovered from it provided the deeply sampled blood TCRbeta repertoires that made up the dataset. A freely available public database, intended as a resource for researchers studying the immune response to SARS-CoV-2, is where the repertoires were released. Samples were obtained from the ongoing ImmuneRACE study (first 160 participants) and from over 1,000 subjects provided by 6 global collaborators. Where available, HLA class I and class II types were taken from metadata supplied by the sample provider and were not determined by assay-based typing. A de-identified subject ID, COVID-19 status, age in years and sex were almost always included in the sample metadata.

The immunoSEQ Assay, a bias-controlled multiplex PCR, was used to amplify TCRbeta CDR3 regions from genomic DNA. The authors' pipeline ran thus. Nucleated cell counts per sample were estimated from amplification of reference gene primers within the assay. To quantify the absolute abundance of each unique TCRbeta CDR3 rearrangement, sequence reads were collapsed and filtered. For each sample, productive Simpson clonality was calculated as the square root of Simpson's diversity index over productive rearrangements. TCRdb obtained this table from immuneACCESS and retained in-frame rearrangements with V and J assigned. These tables miss some clones; where compared with another copy, unresolved V genes account for less than half of the shortfall, and the remainder is unexplained. The V and J calls and clone size are taken from that table; D and trimming were inferred from the DNA. The sample table contains tens of thousands of clones; only one count was recorded for roughly nine tenths of them. The ten largest account for under 20% of the sample.

CDR1 and CDR2 are read off the germline V gene as SGHTA and FQGNSA. The germline ends are 14 bases apart after V is trimmed by 4 bases and J by 1 base. CDR3 length: 16 amino acids, cysteine to phenylalanine. The CDR3 DNA has 48 bases and is translated from base 1. Points on this clone: The clone's antigen remains unknown. Per-base quality was not reported, and no clone a single base away is much larger than it.

Beyond this particular receptor, the publication reports: How much clinical and demographic metadata was included differed by source and by participant, and the metadata was provided uncurated.

In Seattle, one collaborating source enrolled patients while the infection was active and tracked those patients longitudinally over the course of disease. The collaborating institutions used their own protocols to collect whole blood in K2EDTA tubes. For TCRbeta analysis, collaborators shipped samples as frozen whole blood, isolated PBMCs, or DNA extracted from either of those sample types. Recombination joined TRBV7-2 with TRBJ1-3; D gene: possibly TRBD1, on 6 matching bases. The sample consisted of peripheral blood. This clonotype was obtained from a woman aged 55-69 years with COVID-19, enrolled during active disease. The CDR3 reads CASSYLQGPSGNTIYF. The base sequence is TGTGCCAGCAGCTACCTTCAGGGGCCTTCTGGAAACACCATATATTTT.